A single T cell receptor beta chain is shown here with its context. Ten or more counts support this clonotype. Its target antigen remains unknown. There are no base qualities to consult, and no much larger clone falls within one base. The data are from a study of regulatory T cells in long-lasting Graves disease (dated by TCRdb to about 2021). Regarding the research as a whole: Newly diagnosed Graves' disease patients had taken antithyroid drugs for less than 3 months. The study was conducted in China and was registered as a clinical trial. A total of around 35 samples were covered by TCR sequencing, comprising approximately 13 persistent and about 20 newly diagnosed Graves' disease patients. Peripheral blood TCR sequencing and RNA sequencing compared persistent Graves' disease patients with newly diagnosed Graves' disease patients.

Study-wide findings and limitations: Persistent disease showed preferential use of TRBV28, TRBJ1-2 and TRBJ2-5, whereas newly diagnosed disease favored TRBV20-1 and TRBJ2-1. Compared with newly diagnosed patients, patients with persistent Graves' disease had lower TCR Shannon entropy and fewer highly expanded clones, which suggests clonal expansion. The small sample size was acknowledged by the authors as a limitation that may reduce accuracy. Only peripheral blood was studied, because thyroid tissue, the primary lesion, was inaccessible. Sequencing and analysis were limited to the TCR beta chain. A larger number of public clonotypes was shared among persistent patients (more than 2,500) than among newly diagnosed patients (roughly 1,000).

The sample's time point, from its label and the paper: newly diagnosed GD, antithyroid drugs for less than 3 months. For both TCR sequencing and RNA sequencing, RNA was extracted from PBMCs using TRIzol. The diagnosis of Graves' disease followed American Thyroid Association guidelines. The patients came from an endocrinology department in Xi'an, China. Each patient gave approximately 10 milliliters of peripheral blood, collected in an EDTA anticoagulant tube. Ficoll Paque Plus density gradient separation was used to isolate PBMCs, and no additional T cell sorting was done. RNA quality was checked with an Agilent 2100 Bioanalyzer and agarose gel, and concentration with a NanoDrop 2000. To prepare the library, multiplex PCR was applied. TCRdb records Illumina HiSeq 4000 as the sequencer. To build TCR beta libraries, CDR3 regions were amplified by Arm-PCR using iRepertoire HTBI primers. Gel purification was performed on PCR products prior to sequencing. As for how the authors treated the data: Across samples, fewer than 70 TRBV and roughly 15 TRBJ segments were identified and used for gene usage analysis of CDR3 amino acid clonotypes. COPE and FqMerger were used to merge filtered high-quality paired reads into contigs. BLAST was used to align contigs to IMGT TRBV, TRBD and TRBJ reference genes, and CDR3 was defined according to IMGT. Any clonotype with a frequency above 0.1% was classified as a highly expanded clone. Shannon entropy was used to measure repertoire diversity, and the Gini coefficient was used to measure V-J evenness. Public clonotypes were defined as clonotypes shared by more than one individual. TCRdb ran its own pipeline on the public reads, namely fastp trimming at Q25 and MiXCR clone calling, and kept in-frame beta chains. Each record represents a unique CDR3 protein, reported with the most common genes and DNA among its rows. For this entry, the V and J calls and clone size follow TCRdb and not the study's own pipeline. The sample has about 540,000 distinct CDR3 sequences on record, approximately 15% of them singletons. Jointly, the top ten make up over 7.5% of the sample.

CDR1 and CDR2, per the germline V gene (reference sequence), are MNHEY and SMNVEV. V loses 1 base at its end and J loses 4 bases; junction bases beyond the gene matches: 9. The CDR3 covers 17 residues, taking in both the cysteine and the phenylalanine. Left in the record is the CDR3 DNA by itself, 51 bases read in frame from the first base. The sample was also linked to a second study, of T cells in Graves' hyperthyroidism and ophthalmopathy. As the second paper documents: A patient counted as having stable Graves' hyperthyroidism if no progression to ophthalmopathy occurred over 18 months of follow-up. Hyperthyroidism patients were newly diagnosed, had a disease duration of under 2 months, and were aged 18 to 65 years. The study excluded patients with uncontrolled infections, other autoimmune diseases, pregnancy or lactation. Diagnoses were established on the basis of clinical symptoms, serum thyroxine and TRAb, thyroid ultrasound, and orbital computed tomography. For the first round of RT-PCR on the TCR CDR3, the HTBI primer set was used together with the Qiagen OneStep RT-PCR kit. Most expanded thyroid clonotypes (frequency above 0.001) were also detected in blood, a finding suggesting that blood repertoires may reflect thyroid immune responses. A model built on a 13 V-J signature distinguished ophthalmopathy from stable hyperthyroidism, reaching roughly 88% sensitivity and around 81% specificity in cross-validation and 80%/75% in testing. In validation, the model predicted progression to ophthalmopathy with just under 71% sensitivity and over 72% specificity, a median of about six months before onset. To identify TCR V-J signatures that set the groups apart, the researchers used a discovery cohort of about a hundred patients, made up of around 40 with Graves' ophthalmopathy and about 60 with stable Graves' hyperthyroidism. An independent validation cohort of under 20 hyperthyroidism patients and approximately 15 patients who later progressed to ophthalmopathy tested prospective prediction of ophthalmopathy. The 95 to 100 discovery patients were randomly split 7:3 into training and test sets. Thyroid tissue and blood T-cell repertoires from about 6 Graves' hyperthyroidism patients were also compared in the study. After blood sampling, hyperthyroidism patients were treated with methimazole at a starting dose of 30 mg daily, and ophthalmopathy patients were treated with high-dose intravenous methylprednisolone. Libraries were constructed in a second round of multiplex PCR, after which size selection and purification were carried out. Libraries were sequenced paired-end with 100 bp reads on an Illumina HiSeq2000. SOAPnuke was used to process the raw data, removing reads that contained adapters or uncalled bases, had a mean Phred below 15, or lacked an exact match to the constant primer or identifier. High-quality paired reads were merged with COPE v1.2.5, and unique nucleotide sequences were defined as clonotypes. MiTCR v1.1 was used to align clonotypes to the IMGT TRBV, TRBD and TRBJ reference segments. The analysis included only V-J combinations with a frequency above 0.0001, which together covered 99% to 99.2% of the repertoires. A TCS score was defined as the ratio of F50 (clonal expansion) to E x V (chaos), with BLOSUM62-based TCRdist applied between CDR3 peptides within each V-J. Welch's t-statistics and random forest reduced approximately 520 V-J features to 13, which were used in a naive Bayes classifier (R e1071). No statistical method was used to fix the sample size in advance, and group allocation was not hidden from the investigators. The paper reports TCR Vbeta CDR3 sequencing of over 120 peripheral blood samples: 43 ophthalmopathy, fewer than 80 hyperthyroidism and around 17 progressor patients.

The source of this sequence is a man between 25 and 39 years old with Graves disease. Donor details come from another sample of the same person, matched by shared clones. This specimen consisted of peripheral blood mononuclear cells (PBMCs), obtained at new diagnosis, from a patient treated with antithyroid drugs. The chain joins TRBV27 to TRBJ2-3; a stretch of 9 junction bases matches TRBD2. At the DNA level, the sequence is TGTGCCAGCAGTTTATACGCGGGAGGGCTTGATGCAGATACGCAGTATTTT. The resulting protein is CASSLYAGGLDADTQYF.